This TCR beta chain came from a study of regulatory T cells in long-lasting Graves disease (dated by TCRdb to the early 2020s). Study-level background: Newly diagnosed Graves' disease patients had taken antithyroid drugs for less than 3 months. This study used TCR sequencing and RNA sequencing of peripheral blood to compare persistent Graves' disease patients against newly diagnosed Graves' disease patients. The study took place in China and was registered as a clinical trial. A total of around 35 samples were covered by TCR sequencing, comprising some 13 persistent and 20 newly diagnosed Graves' disease patients. Results and caveats for the whole study, not just this receptor: Compared with newly diagnosed patients, persistent Graves' disease patients had lower TCR Shannon entropy and fewer highly expanded clones, which suggests clonal expansion. More public clonotypes were shared among persistent patients (roughly 2,900) than among newly diagnosed patients (under 1,000). TRBV28, TRBJ1-2 and TRBJ2-5 were preferentially used in persistent disease, while TRBV20-1 and TRBJ2-1 were favored in newly diagnosed disease. Only peripheral blood was studied, because thyroid tissue, the primary lesion, was inaccessible. As a limitation, the authors acknowledged that the small sample size may reduce accuracy. Sequencing and analysis were limited to the TCR beta chain.

What this sample's time point label stands for: newly diagnosed GD, antithyroid drugs for less than 3 months. For both TCR sequencing and RNA sequencing, RNA was extracted from PBMCs in TRIzol. The diagnosis of Graves' disease followed American Thyroid Association guidelines. The patients came from an endocrinology department in Xi'an, China. Each patient gave 7.5 to 10 milliliters of peripheral blood, collected in an EDTA anticoagulant tube. PBMCs were isolated by Ficoll Paque Plus density gradient separation without further T cell sorting. An Agilent 2100 Bioanalyzer and agarose gel were used to check RNA quality, and a NanoDrop 2000 was used to measure RNA concentration. Measured from the cysteine to the phenylalanine, the CDR3 is 18 residues long. Here the CDR3 DNA is all that survives: 54 bases in frame from base 1. Ends trimmed: V by 4 bases, J by 5 bases; bases unmatched to a gene: 18. The germline V gene sets CDR1 to SGHTA and CDR2 to FQGNSA.

The library was made by multiplex PCR. Sequencing used an Illumina HiSeq 4000. To build TCR beta libraries, CDR3 regions were amplified by Arm-PCR using iRepertoire HTBI primers. Gel purification was performed on PCR products prior to sequencing. Regarding the original processing steps: A total of 60 to 80 TRBV and some 15 TRBJ segments were identified across samples and were used for gene usage analysis of CDR3 amino acid clonotypes. COPE and FqMerger were used to merge the filtered high-quality paired reads into contigs. BLAST was used to align contigs to IMGT TRBV, TRBD and TRBJ reference genes, with CDR3 defined following IMGT. Any clonotype with a frequency above 0.1% was counted as a highly expanded clone. Shannon entropy served as the measure of repertoire diversity, while the Gini coefficient captured V-J evenness. A clonotype found in more than one individual was treated as public. TCRdb trimmed public reads at Q25 via fastp, called clones via MiXCR and kept in-frame beta chains. Identical CDR3 proteins give one entry, which carries the most common genes and DNA. For this entry, the V and J calls and clone size follow TCRdb and not the study's own pipeline. The sample includes more than 300,000 distinct CDR3 sequences, with roughly 12% observed a single time. The ten largest clones capture over 15% of the sample.

This clonotype was counted between two and nine times. No cognate antigen has been identified for it. No base quality information exists; no much larger clone differs at one position. The data also belong to a second study, concerning T cells in Graves' hyperthyroidism and ophthalmopathy. The second publication reports: Stable Graves' hyperthyroidism was defined as no progression to ophthalmopathy during 18 months of follow-up. Hyperthyroidism patients were newly diagnosed, had a disease duration of under 2 months, and were aged 18 to 65 years. Any patient with an uncontrolled infection, another autoimmune disease, pregnancy or lactation was excluded. Diagnoses were based on clinical symptoms, serum thyroxine and TRAb, thyroid ultrasound and orbital computed tomography. For the first round of RT-PCR on the TCR CDR3, the HTBI primer set was used together with the Qiagen OneStep RT-PCR kit. Most expanded thyroid clonotypes (frequency above 0.001) were also detected in blood, a finding suggesting that blood repertoires may reflect thyroid immune responses. A 13 V-J signature model separated ophthalmopathy from stable hyperthyroidism, with roughly 88% sensitivity and 81.08% specificity in cross-validation and 80%/75% in testing. In validation, progression to ophthalmopathy was predicted by the model with roughly 71% sensitivity and roughly 76% specificity, a median of around 5.9 months before onset. A discovery cohort of roughly 100 patients, roughly 40 with Graves' ophthalmopathy and 55 to 65 with stable Graves' hyperthyroidism, was used to find distinguishing TCR V-J signatures. An independent validation cohort of around 19 hyperthyroidism patients and approximately 16 patients who later progressed to ophthalmopathy tested prospective prediction of ophthalmopathy. For training and testing, the 100 or so patients in the discovery cohort were randomly divided in a 7:3 ratio. In roughly six Graves' hyperthyroidism patients, the study also compared T-cell repertoires from thyroid tissue with T-cell repertoires from blood. Once sampling was done, hyperthyroidism patients were given methimazole at a starting dose of 30 mg daily, whereas ophthalmopathy patients were given high-dose intravenous methylprednisolone. The libraries were constructed in a second round of multiplex PCR and then size-selected and purified. Paired-end sequencing of the libraries was performed with 100 bp reads on an Illumina HiSeq2000. SOAPnuke was used to process the raw data, throwing out any read that contained adapters or uncalled bases, had a mean Phred below 15, or lacked an exact constant-primer or identifier match. COPE v1.2.5 was used to merge the high-quality paired reads, and each unique nucleotide sequence was defined as a clonotype. MiTCR v1.1 was used to align the clonotypes against IMGT TRBV, TRBD and TRBJ reference segments. The analysis included only V-J combinations with a frequency above 0.0001, which together covered over 98% of the repertoires. The TCS score was defined as the ratio of F50 (clonal expansion) to E x V (chaos), calculated using BLOSUM62-based TCRdist between CDR3 peptides within each V-J. Welch's t-statistics and random forest reduced 500 to 550 V-J features to 13, which were used in a naive Bayes classifier (R e1071). Sample size was not statistically predetermined, and investigators were not blinded to group allocation. According to the paper, TCR Vbeta CDR3 sequencing was carried out on 135 peripheral blood samples, which came from fewer than 50 ophthalmopathy, 75 to 80 hyperthyroidism and about 17 progressor patients.

This chain is built from TRBV7-2 and TRBJ2-5; 8 central nucleotides agree with TRBD2. The origin of this receptor is a woman aged 18-29 years with Graves disease. Donor details come from another sample of the same person, matched by shared clones. Specimen: peripheral blood mononuclear cells (PBMCs), collected at new diagnosis, from a patient treated with antithyroid drugs. Here is the DNA: TGTGCCAGCAGCTCCGGGGTCGGGACTAGACGAGGGGGGGAGACCCAGTACTTC. Protein translation: CASSSGVGTRRGGETQYF. With the rest looked up from the reference TRBV7-2 and TRBJ2-5 genes rather than sequenced, the full variable domain is GAGVSQSPSNKVTEKGKDVELRCDPISGHTALYWYRQSLGQGLEFLIYFQGNSAPDKSGLPSDRFSAERTGGSVSTLTIQRTQQEDSAVYLCASSSGVGTRRGGETQYFGPGTRLLVL.